This T cell receptor (beta chain) was sequenced for a study of CD8+ T cells in alopecia areata. Regarding the study as a whole: Sequencing of scalp samples also includes resident alphabeta T cells from normal skin.

Extracted RNA was reverse transcribed into cDNA, the sequencing template. Using immunoSEQ multiplex PCR, the repertoire was profiled, and TCRdb retains in-frame clones only, with some absent. The table has roughly 150,000 clones, 62% seen once. As regards this clone: The antigen remains unidentified.

Trimming cost V 5 bases and J 5 bases, with 13 bases left between them. Germline V gene data show CDR1 as SQVTM and CDR2 as ANQGSEA. This CDR3 is 12 amino acids long. The sequence came from a human donor in good health. J is TRBJ2-7 and V is TRBV29-1; the D is unclear. The sequenced sample consisted of CD8+ T cells sorted from blood. CDR3 bases: TGCAGCGTTCTGCTTGAAAGCGACGAGCAGTACTTC. It translates to CSVLLESDEQYF.